These T cell receptor beta chains were read from a single sample in a study of blood T cell repertoires in COVID-19. Clones were sequenced by immunoSEQ multiplex PCR, and TCRdb holds only the in-frame ones, with some missing. This sample yields some 200,000 clones, of which approximately 87% are seen a single time; 9.5% to 15% belongs to the top ten. The sample taken for sequencing was peripheral blood. These receptors came from a woman aged 70-85 years with COVID-19, enrolled during active disease. Each CDR3 is given with its conserved first and last residue. D genes are given only for firm matches. Clone size is not always given. Where it is, it says once, few, many or a class for expanded clones.

j_call,d_call,clone_size,v_call,cdr3_nt,cdr3_aa
TRBJ2-7,TRBD2,NA,TRBV6-2/TRBV6-3,TGTGCCAGCAGTTACTCCGTTGGTCTGGGGGCTAGCGGGAGATTCGAGCAGTACTTC,CASSYSVGLGASGRFEQYF
TRBJ2-5,TRBD1,NA,TRBV15,TGTGCCACCAGCGGAGTGGGACAGGGGAAAGAGACCCAGTACTTC,CATSGVGQGKETQYF
TRBJ2-1,NA,NA,TRBV11-2,TGTGCCAGCAGCGTCCAGACTAGAGTTCTGGATGAGCAGTTCTTC,CASSVQTRVLDEQFF
TRBJ1-1,TRBD1,NA,TRBV11-2,TGTGCCAGCAGGGCCCAGGGGGCGGAAGCTGAAGCTTTCTTT,CASRAQGAEAEAFF
TRBJ2-7,NA,NA,TRBV15,TGTGCCACCAGCAGAGATCAGGGGTTTAATACAGTCTACGAGCAGTACTTC,CATSRDQGFNTVYEQYF
TRBJ2-3,TRBD2,NA,TRBV4-3,TGCGCCAGCAGCCAAGGGGAGGGAGATACGCAGTATTTT,CASSQGEGDTQYF
TRBJ1-4,TRBD1,many,TRBV5-3,TGTGCCAGAAGCTCTGACAGGGGGTGGCATGAAAAACTGTTTTTT,CARSSDRGWHEKLFF
TRBJ1-1,TRBD1,NA,TRBV5-1,TGCGCCAGCAGCTACCGACAGGGGAGCGGCACTGAAGCTTTCTTT,CASSYRQGSGTEAFF
TRBJ1-3,TRBD1,NA,TRBV4-2,TGTGCCAGCAGCCAAGGGCGGGGACAGGGGGCAGGAAACACCATATATTTT,CASSQGRGQGAGNTIYF
TRBJ1-1,NA,NA,TRBV5-1,TGCGCCAGCAGCTTGGAGCAGGGTATGAACACTGAAGCTTTCTTT,CASSLEQGMNTEAFF
TRBJ1-2,TRBD1,once,TRBV15,TGTGCCACCAGCATAAACAGGGGAGGTGGCTACACCTTC,CATSINRGGGYTF
TRBJ2-7,NA,NA,TRBV18,TGTGCCAGCTCGGAGAAGGGGAACGAGCAGTACTTC,CASSEKGNEQYF
TRBJ2-7,NA,NA,TRBV30,TGTGCCTGGGAACACAGGAGCTCCTACGAGCAGTACTTC,CAWEHRSSYEQYF
TRBJ2-5,NA,NA,TRBV5-1,TGCGCCAGCAGCTCCGGAGGGCCAGAAGAGACCCAGTACTTC,CASSSGGPEETQYF
TRBJ1-5,NA,NA,TRBV19,TGTGCCAGTAGTATCACAGCTGATAGCAATCAGCCCCAGCATTTT,CASSITADSNQPQHF
TRBJ1-2,NA,once,TRBV18,TGTGCCAGCTCACCACCGACGGACAGACGCTATGGCTACACCTTC,CASSPPTDRRYGYTF
TRBJ1-5,TRBD1,NA,TRBV7-6,TGTGCCAGCAGCCCACAGGGACAGGGGTCGGGTAAATGGTATTTT,CASSPQGQGSGKWYF
TRBJ1-1,NA,NA,TRBV4-1,TGCGCCAGCCGTTCGGGACTCGGAGTCACTGAAGCTTTCTTT,CASRSGLGVTEAFF
TRBJ2-2,NA,NA,TRBV6-5,TGTGCCAGCAGTTACTCGAGGACCGGGGAGCTGTTTTTT,CASSYSRTGELFF
TRBJ2-3,TRBD2,NA,TRBV3-1/TRBV3-2,TGTGCCAGCAGCCTCGAGGGAGGGACAGATACGCAGTATTTT,CASSLEGGTDTQYF
TRBJ1-6,TRBD1,NA,TRBV6-2/TRBV6-3,TGTGCCAGCAGTTTTAGGACAGGGGGCGGTTCACCCCTCCACTTT,CASSFRTGGGSPLHF
TRBJ2-2,TRBD1,NA,TRBV15,TGTGCCACCAGCAGGGGGGACAGAGGAAACGGGGAGCTGTTTTTT,CATSRGDRGNGELFF
TRBJ2-3,NA,NA,TRBV5-1,TGCGCCAGCAGCTTGGCGCTAGCTGTGGATACGCAGTATTTT,CASSLALAVDTQYF
TRBJ2-7,TRBD2,NA,TRBV18,TGTGCCAGCTCACCAACTAGCGGATACGAGCAGTACTTC,CASSPTSGYEQYF
TRBJ2-7,TRBD2,NA,TRBV7-2,TGTGCCAGCAGCCCCCTGACTAGCGGGAGTGGGGAGCAGTACTTC,CASSPLTSGSGEQYF
TRBJ2-7,TRBD2,NA,TRBV6-6,TGTGCCAGCAGTCGATTCGATTTTAGCGGACTAGCGGAAAAATACGAGCAGTACTTC,CASSRFDFSGLAEKYEQYF
TRBJ1-3,TRBD1,NA,TRBV6-6,TGTGCCAGCAGTCCACTTCCCGGGACAGGGTCTGGAAACACCATATATTTT,CASSPLPGTGSGNTIYF
TRBJ2-3,TRBD1,NA,TRBV4-3,TGCGCCAGCAGCCAGGGGGGACAGGGGGATACGCAGTATTTT,CASSQGGQGDTQYF
TRBJ2-7,NA,once,TRBV14,TGTGCCAGCAGCCAAACAGGGTCTTACGAGCAGTACTTC,CASSQTGSYEQYF
TRBJ2-7,NA,NA,TRBV5-1,TGCGCCAGCAGCTTGGGATCCGGGGGCTACGAGCAGTACTTC,CASSLGSGGYEQYF
TRBJ2-5,NA,NA,TRBV15,TGTGCCACCAGCAGAGGCAGAGGCCAGACCCAGTACTTC,CATSRGRGQTQYF
TRBJ1-2,TRBD1,NA,TRBV9,TGTGCCAGCAGCGAGACCGGGACAGGGGTCGGCTACACCTTC,CASSETGTGVGYTF